The 4 T cell receptor beta chains below were found in one sample sequenced in a study of shared clonotypes between healthy human individuals. Measured with immunoSEQ multiplex PCR; TCRdb has only the in-frame clones, and not every one. The sample lists roughly 490,000 clones; over 65% were seen once. Sequenced material: PBMCs. These receptors originate from a woman aged 40 to 50 in good health. Some clones in this sample may be carry-over from other donors' samples.

The CDR3 nucleotides are TGTGCCAGCAGCCGCTCGGGGACTGAAGCTTTCTTT. It yields the protein CASSRSGTEAFF. The chain joins TRBV28 to TRBJ1-1; D is unclear. V was cut by 6 bases and J by 5 bases, with 10 bases left in between. The CDR3 is 12 amino acids. The germline gives CDR1 MDHEN, CDR2 SYDVKM.

About this clone itself: A read error may be the cause here, since a much bigger clone is one base away. Other nucleotide sequences in the sample specify the same CDR3. CDR3 sequence: CASKGLNTGELFF. CDR3 in DNA: TGTGCCAGCAAGGGATTGAACACCGGGGAGCTGTTCTTT. The V and J genes are TRBV14 and TRBJ2-2; maybe TRBD2 (5 bases). CDR3 length equals 13 residues. Germline V gene sequence: CDR1 SGHDN, CDR2 FVKESK.

This chain links TRBV9 with TRBJ2-7; 10 positions agree with TRBD2. The CDR3 consists of 15 residues. Trimming removed 0 bases from V and 4 bases from J; junction bases left unmatched: 4. The germline CDR1 and CDR2 sequences are SGDLS and YYNGEE. The chain's CDR3 is CASSVASGSYYEQYF. CDR3 bases: TGTGCCAGCAGCGTAGCTAGCGGGAGTTATTACGAGCAGTACTTC.

The table lists this clone with a count of one. The chain carries TRBV25-1 and TRBJ2-3; no clear D gene. Germline loops: CDR1 MGHDK, CDR2 SYGVNS. V lost 1 base to trimming and J lost 2 bases, with 7 bases between them. This CDR3 contains 14 residues. CDR3 DNA sequence: TGTGCCAGCAGTGAATCAGCTATCACAGATACGCAGTATTTT. It translates to CASSESAITDTQYF.